This T cell receptor (beta chain) was observed in a study of OX40 agonist ivuxolimab in advanced cancers. Study-level results: Determination of antigen specificity was not performed for the expanded peripheral T cells.

Clones were sequenced by immunoSEQ multiplex PCR, and TCRdb holds only the in-frame ones, with some missing. The sample lists about 90,000 clones; roughly 85% were seen once. As regards this clone: The antigen remains undetermined.

The germline V gene encodes CDR1 LGHNA and CDR2 YNFKEQ. This CDR3 spans 17 amino acids. V lost 4 bases to trimming and J lost 0 bases, with 16 bases between them. The sequencing used CD4+ or CD8+ T cells sorted from blood, collected in a trial of the OX40 agonist ivuxolimab. The J gene is TRBJ2-4, the V gene TRBV4-2; D remains unclear. This sequence was found in an adult with an advanced solid tumor such as melanoma, head and neck, liver or kidney cancer. The CDR3 DNA reads TGTGCCAGCAGCCCCTCGTCCAGTAGACTAGCCAAAAACATTCAGTACTTC. It encodes CASSPSSSRLAKNIQYF.